This entry lists 11 T cell receptor beta chains sequenced from one sample in a study of T cell responses to AZD1222 COVID-19 vaccine. Data came from immunoSEQ multiplex PCR; TCRdb stores just in-frame clones and leaves some out. The repertoire includes more than 75,000 clones, about 91% of them detected once, and 5% to 6.5% sits in the top ten. The sequencing here drew on peripheral blood, taken on day 0 of AZD1222 vaccination. These receptors all stem from an adult in good health.

A note on this clone: Its ends do not fully match the called genes, so a read error is possible. This CDR3 is CASSIGTTGAFF. The CDR3 DNA is TGTGCCAGCAGCATCGGGACCACTGGAGCTTTCTTT. V usage is TRBV14 and J usage is TRBJ1-1; D perhaps matches TRBD1 (5 bases). The germline V gene encodes CDR1 SGHDN and CDR2 FVKESK. The CDR3 covers 12 residues.

The chain links TRBV19 to TRBJ2-3; D is perhaps TRBD1 or TRBD2 (6 bases each). CDR1 and CDR2 from the germline V gene are LNHDA and SQIVND (reference sequence). The ends were cut back, 5 bases at V and 6 bases at J, with 15 bases in the middle. This CDR3 contains 14 residues. The CDR3 sequence: CASSATGAPDTQYF. The CDR3 DNA reads as TGTGCCAGTAGTGCCACGGGGGCGCCGGATACGCAGTATTTT. Drawing the rest from reference TRBV19 and TRBJ2-3, the complete variable domain is DGGITQSPKYLFRKEGQNVTLSCEQNLNHDAMYWYRQDPGQGLRLIYYSQIVNDFQKGDIAEGYSVSREKKESFPLTVTSAQKNPTAFYLCASSATGAPDTQYFGPGTRLTVL.

The rearrangement links TRBV12-5 to TRBJ2-2; D not resolved. CDR1 and CDR2 (germline): LGHNT, FRNRAP. V was shortened by 5 bases and J by 3 bases, with 4 bases between the two germline ends. This CDR3 is 12 amino acids long. The CDR3 protein is CASGIDTGELFF. In nucleotides, the CDR3 is TGTGCTAGTGGTATAGACACCGGGGAGCTGTTTTTT. Together with reference TRBV12-5 and TRBJ2-2, the CDR3 gives the full variable domain: DARVTQTPRHKVTEMGQEVTMRCQPILGHNTVFWYRQTMMQGLELLAYFRNRAPLDDSGMPKDRFSAEMPDATLATLKIQPSEPRDSAVYFCASGIDTGELFFGEGSRLTVL.

The chain carries TRBV4-2 and TRBJ2-7; 9 nucleotides line up with TRBD1. Unmatched junction bases numbered 6, after V lost 0 bases and J lost 3 bases. Germline CDR1 reads LGHNA; CDR2 reads YNFKEQ. This CDR3 comprises 16 residues. The chain's CDR3 is CASSQDRDRAVYEQYF. In DNA form, the CDR3 reads TGTGCCAGCAGCCAAGATCGGGACAGGGCCGTCTACGAGCAGTACTTC.

The chain has TRBV6-4 and TRBJ2-2, with D perhaps matching TRBD1 (5 bases). The V end was cut by 6 bases, the J end by 6 bases, with 11 bases between. The CDR3 covers 13 residues. CDR1 and CDR2 (germline): MRHNA, SNTAGT. The CDR3 DNA is TGTGCCAGCAGAGAGACAGTCTCCGGGGAGCTGTTTTTT. This sequence encodes CASRETVSGELFF.

V usage is TRBV10-3 and J usage is TRBJ2-7, with 7 bases that match TRBD1. Germline CDR1 is ENHRY and CDR2 is SYGVKD. V gave up 2 bases and J gave up 6 bases; unmatched junction bases: 16. This CDR3 is built from 17 residues. In DNA form, the CDR3 reads TGTGCCATCAGTGAGAATATAAGTAGAGGGCCAGGGGGCGAGCAGTACTTC. Translating it yields CAISENISRGPGGEQYF.

The V gene is TRBV27, the J gene TRBJ2-7, with TRBD1 identical over 7 bases. V shed 2 bases, J shed 1 base, and the junction held 5 bases outside the gene matches. This CDR3 region has 15 residues. Germline assignment: CDR1 MNHEY and CDR2 SMNVEV (reference sequence). DNA for the CDR3: TGTGCCAGCAGTTTACCTGGACAGGTTTCCTACGAGCAGTACTTC. This gives the protein CASSLPGQVSYEQYF.

This rearrangement joins TRBV28 to TRBJ2-6; D might be TRBD1 (6 bases). Trimming cost V 4 bases and J 2 bases, with 12 bases left between them. This CDR3 is 16 amino acids long. The germline CDR1 and CDR2 sequences are MDHEN and SYDVKM. CDR3 in amino acids: CASSSQGRAGANVLTF. The CDR3 DNA sequence: TGTGCCAGCAGTTCACAGGGTAGGGCTGGGGCCAACGTCCTGACTTTC.

This clone was seen only a few times. This sequence joins TRBV5-1 and TRBJ2-5, with D perhaps TRBD1 (5 bases). Germline loops: CDR1 SGHRS, CDR2 YFSETQ. This CDR3 spans 13 amino acids. Trimming took 7 bases from V and 4 from J, leaving 14 bases between them. CDR3 loop: CASGADRRETQYF. CDR3 bases: TGCGCCAGCGGGGCGGACCGGAGAGAGACCCAGTACTTC.

On this clone: A junction boundary mismatches the germline segment, possibly from a read error. The rearrangement joins TRBV28 to TRBJ2-7; D is perhaps TRBD1 (6 bases). The CDR3 is 12 amino acids. Germline-derived CDR1 and CDR2 are MDHEN and SYDVKM. The CDR3 reads CAGSPWTENQYF. DNA for the CDR3: TGTGCCGGCAGCCCCTGGACAGAGAATCAGTACTTC.

Concerning this clone itself: A junction end diverges from the germline sequence, so it may reflect a read error. The rearrangement uses TRBV7-9 and TRBJ2-7; D gene ambiguous. Germline CDR1 is SEHNR and CDR2 is FQNEAQ (reference sequence). CDR3 length: 11 residues. The DNA of the CDR3 is TGTGCCAGCAGCTCCTCGATCGAGTCGGACTTC. Its protein product is CASSSSIESDF.